Listed here are 13 T cell receptor beta chains from one sample, sequenced in a study of spatial heterogeneity in lung cancer. Time point denoted: sample taken at primary tumor resection. TCRdb reanalysed the 5' RACE reads using MiXCR and keeps one entry per CDR3 protein. The repertoire holds 2,800 or so distinct CDR3 sequences, with 2.5% to 3.5% as singletons. The source was normal lung tissue next to the tumor, collected at surgery. All receptors come from a male donor with early-stage non-small cell lung cancer.

This clonotype was detected a few times. The chain uses TRBV28 and TRBJ2-1, with a weak D call TRBD1 (6 bases). The CDR3 sequence is 18 residues long. The V end lost 3 bases, the J end lost 4 bases, and 22 bases lay between the germline ends. The germline gives CDR1 MDHEN, CDR2 SYDVKM. The CDR3 DNA is TGTGCCAGCAGTTTTCCAATCGACAGGTCGAGGGTTTACAATGAGCAGTTCTTC. The encoded protein is CASSFPIDRSRVYNEQFF.

This clonotype has a count of ten or more. V is TRBV14 and J is TRBJ2-1; 11 bases are shared with TRBD1. V lost 4 bases and J lost 8; bases outside the gene matches: 10. The CDR3 length is 16 residues. Germline loops: CDR1 SGHDN, CDR2 FVKESK. DNA of the CDR3: TGTGCCAGCAGCCTCTGGGGACAGGGGGGACACGATGAGCAGTTCTTC. It codes for CASSLWGQGGHDEQFF.

This clonotype was observed many times. The rearrangement uses TRBV5-1 and TRBJ2-6; D may be TRBD1 (5 bases). Per the germline V gene, CDR1 is SGHRS and CDR2 is YFSETQ. V lost 4 bases, J lost 0 bases, and 8 bases lay in between. This CDR3 spans 15 amino acids. The CDR3: CASSTDSSGANVLTF. The CDR3 DNA reads TGCGCCAGCAGCACAGACAGCTCTGGGGCCAACGTCCTGACTTTC.

This clonotype was seen repeatedly, ten times or more. V gene TRBV6-2 or TRBV6-3 combines with J gene TRBJ2-3; possibly TRBD2 for D (5 bases). Germline V gene sequence: CDR1 MNHEY, CDR2 SVGEGT. CDR3 length: 14 residues. V was clipped by 7 bases and J by 0 bases, with 11 bases between them. CDR3 in amino acids: CASIPGGSTDTQYF. The CDR3 nucleotides are TGTGCCAGCATCCCCGGCGGGAGCACAGATACGCAGTATTTT.

Here the CDR3 reads CASSSGRYNEQFF. In DNA form, the CDR3 reads TGTGCCAGCAGTAGCGGGAGGTACAATGAGCAGTTCTTC. The rearrangement links TRBV6-2 or TRBV6-3 to TRBJ2-1, with 9 bases fitting TRBD2. This CDR3 is built from 13 residues. With 5 bases clipped from V and 4 bases from J, the junction kept 0 bases outside the gene matches. The germline V gene encodes CDR1 MNHEY and CDR2 SVGEGT.

The genes are TRBV6-2 or TRBV6-3 and TRBJ1-1; tentatively, D is TRBD1 (6 bases). V lost 5 bases to trimming and J lost 9 bases, with 10 bases between them. The CDR3 is 11 residues long. Germline-derived CDR1 and CDR2 are MNHEY and SVGEGT. The CDR3 here is CASSTGGQAFF. In nucleotides, the CDR3 is TGTGCCAGCAGTACGGGGGGGCAAGCTTTCTTT.

This clonotype was detected ten times or more. The rearrangement uses TRBV7-8 and TRBJ2-1, with a weak D call TRBD1 (5 bases). Trimming removed 5 bases at V and 7 bases at J, with 18 bases between. This CDR3 spans 15 amino acids. The germline V gene has CDR1 SGHVS and CDR2 FQNEAQ. CDR3 bases: TGTGCCAGCAGCCCCCGCACCTCTCAGGGAAATGAGCAGTTCTTC. It translates to CASSPRTSQGNEQFF.

By frequency in the sample, this clonotype is medium-sized (0.01 to 0.1%). The rearrangement uses TRBV7-6 and TRBJ2-3, with D perhaps TRBD1 (6 bases). This CDR3 is built from 14 residues. Germline V gene data show CDR1 as SGHVS and CDR2 as FNYEAQ. V lost 5 bases and J lost 2, with 11 bases in between. CDR3 residues: CASSPRDNTDTQYF. The CDR3 DNA reads as TGTGCCAGCAGCCCACGGGACAACACAGATACGCAGTATTTT.

In its sample, this clonotype ranks as medium-sized (0.01 to 0.1%). The chain joins TRBV7-9 to TRBJ1-5; a weak D match, TRBD1 (5 bases). The CDR3 runs to 15 residues. Trimming cost V 1 base and J 4 bases, with 11 bases left between them. Germline V lookup: CDR1 SEHNR, CDR2 FQNEAQ (reference sequence). CDR3 sequence reads: CASSLGDSRNQPQHF. CDR3 in DNA: TGTGCCAGCAGCTTAGGCGACAGCCGAAATCAGCCCCAGCATTTT.

This clonotype is labeled medium-sized. The rearrangement joins TRBV30 to TRBJ1-5; 9 nucleotides line up with TRBD1. The V and J ends lost 1 base and 6 bases, in that order; junction bases with no gene match: 4. This CDR3 contains 14 residues. Germline-derived CDR1 and CDR2 are GTSNPN and SVGIG (reference sequence). The CDR3 loop reads CAWSGTGDGQPQHF. CDR3 bases: TGTGCCTGGAGTGGGACAGGGGACGGTCAGCCCCAGCATTTT.

This clonotype was counted between two and nine times. V is TRBV7-8 and J is TRBJ2-3, with 7 bases identical to TRBD1. V trimming: 5 bases; J trimming: 1 base; junction bases outside the gene matches: 6. The germline V gene has CDR1 SGHVS and CDR2 FQNEAQ. The CDR3 is 15 residues long. CDR3 nucleotides: TGTGCCAGCAGCACTACAGGGGCCCGCACAGATACGCAGTATTTT. The encoded protein is CASSTTGARTDTQYF.

This clonotype was observed at least ten times. The chain employs TRBV11-2 and TRBJ1-4; D gene uncertain. The V and J ends lost 5 bases and 0 bases respectively, with 7 bases between them. The germline V gene has CDR1 SGHAT and CDR2 FQNNGV. This CDR3 region has 14 residues. CDR3 loop: CASSASSTNEKLFF. CDR3 sequence (DNA): TGTGCCAGCAGCGCGTCTTCAACTAATGAAAAACTGTTTTTT.

This clonotype showed up many times. The chain uses TRBV9 and TRBJ2-5; D possibly corresponds to TRBD1 (6 bases). Trimming took 0 bases from V and 4 from J, leaving 13 bases between them. The length of the CDR3 is 15 residues. Germline V gives CDR1 SGDLS, CDR2 YYNGEE. The CDR3 DNA is TGTGCCAGCAGCGTAGGAGGGACACGTCTAGAGACCCAGTACTTC. Amino acid sequence: CASSVGGTRLETQYF.